The following is a T cell receptor beta chain sequence with its context. This sample was taken from a study of blood T cell repertoires in COVID-19. The overall study: The United States, Italy and Spain provided the acute and convalescent COVID-19 samples. The cDNA or gDNA used as material had been derived from T cells, B-cell-depleted T cells, or PBMCs.

Trimming cost V 5 bases and J 1 base; bases outside gene matches: 8. CDR1 is SGHTA, CDR2 FQGNSA, per germline. The CDR3 has 15 amino acids. Authors' data handling: For nucleated cells, counts were estimated from reference gene primer amplification. Clones were read by immunoSEQ multiplex PCR, and TCRdb kept only the in-frame ones, dropping some. V, J and clone size derive from that table, while D and trimming were established from the DNA sequence. The sample records over 50,000 clones, about 90% being singletons. Input material: peripheral blood. The rearrangement links TRBV7-2 to TRBJ2-7; 7 bases map to TRBD1. The sequence was obtained from a human donor in a cohort sampled during active COVID-19. The CDR3 nucleotides read TGTGCCAGCAGCCAGGGACAGCTCATGTCCTACGAGCAGTACTTC. Amino acid sequence: CASSQGQLMSYEQYF.